This T cell receptor beta chain was observed in a study of early T cells in non-severe SARS-CoV-2 infection (dated by TCRdb to about 2021). In the study overall: Bulk RNA from unsorted whole blood was used for TCR sequencing, so alpha and beta chains could not be paired.

Turning to this clonotype: Its antigen remains undetermined. Base quality data are lacking; no much larger clone is found one base away.

A case-control design nested within a healthcare worker cohort in London, UK, was used, with weekly nasopharyngeal swab PCR tests and blood sampling performed. Healthcare workers were recruited between 23 and 31 March 2020, during the week of the UK lockdown, and were followed weekly for up to roughly 16 weeks. Libraries were made using 5' RACE. Reads for this sample came from a NextSeq 500. To correct for sequencing error and PCR bias, the TCR library protocol tagged individual cDNA molecules with unique molecular identifiers. Both TCR alpha and beta chains were sequenced, and tight co-correlation was observed between alpha and beta sequence abundances in each sample. The study's processing was this. Decombinator V4 was used to annotate TCR sequences for V gene, J gene and CDR3. Expanded TCRs were defined as changing significantly between any two time points under a Poisson model with p below 0.0001. TCR abundances were normalised to the total number of TCRs sequenced per sample and expressed as counts per million. TRAV1-2 paired with TRAJ12, TRAJ20 or TRAJ33 defined MAIT TCRs, while TRAV10 paired with TRAJ18 defined iNKT TCRs. VDJdb, accessed 1 November 2021, was searched for CMV, EBV and SARS-CoV-2 annotated TCRs, excluding TCRs annotated for multiple antigens. TCRdb itself trimmed the public reads at Q25 with fastp, ran MiXCR and retained productive beta chains. For every CDR3 protein sequence, its rows merge into one entry that carries the most common genes and DNA. It is TCRdb's table, rather than the study itself, that gives the V and J calls and clone size. The sample table holds about 66,000 distinct CDR3 sequences, of which less than 15% were seen once. The top ten clonotypes cover roughly 8.3% of the sample.

The full study reports these points: VDJdb matching was skewed toward anti-spike CD8 responses and likely underestimated virus-specific expansions by missing private and CD4 specificities.

From cysteine to phenylalanine, the CDR3 is 17 amino acids long. This entry keeps only the CDR3 DNA: 51 bases, framed from base 1. Per the germline V gene (reference sequence), PRHDT is the CDR1 and FYEKMQ is the CDR2. V has 4 bases trimmed and J has 0 bases trimmed; junction bases matching no gene number 7. Sequencing was done on a sample of whole blood. This sequence originates from an adult who was a healthcare worker with PCR-confirmed SARS-CoV-2 infection or an uninfected control (not recorded which). The rearrangement joined TRBV13 to TRBJ1-4, with 8 bases matching TRBD1. The CDR3 protein sequence reads: CASSSYRGRATNEKLFF. The sequenced DNA: TGTGCCAGCAGCTCCTACAGGGGGAGGGCAACTAATGAAAAACTGTTTTTT. The full variable domain, completed from the reference TRBV13 and TRBJ1-4 proteins outside the CDR3, reads AAGVIQSPRHLIKEKRETATLKCYPIPRHDTVYWYQQGPGQDPQFLISFYEKMQSDKGSIPDRFSAQQFSDYHSELNMSSLELGDSALYFCASSSYRGRATNEKLFFGSGTQLSVL.